This note documents a single T cell receptor beta chain sequence. TCRdb passed the 5' RACE reads through MiXCR, listing each CDR3 protein once. The repertoire has roughly 280,000 distinct CDR3 sequences, 7.5% to 9.5% of them found once; the top ten carry about 7.1%. This entry belongs to a study of identical twins. Germline CDR1 reads SEHNR; CDR2 reads FQNEAQ (reference sequence). V was pared by 7 bases and J by 3 bases, with 8 bases of the junction left unmatched. The CDR3 loop spans 14 amino acids. These same data were also listed under a study on yellow fever vaccine responses in identical twins.

The V gene is TRBV7-9, the J gene TRBJ2-5; 7 positions match TRBD1. Sequenced: CD8+ T cells sorted from blood. The clonotype originates from a woman in her late teens or twenties in good health. The CDR3 reads CASIPFGQEETQYF. For the CDR3, the DNA is TGTGCCAGCATCCCCTTCGGACAGGAAGAGACCCAGTACTTC. Complete variable domain (other parts from reference TRBV7-9 and TRBJ2-5): DTGVSQNPRHKITKRGQNVTFRCDPISEHNRLYWYRQTLGQGPEFLTYFQNEAQLEKSRLLSDRFSAERPKGSFSTLEIQRTEQGDSAMYLCASIPFGQEETQYFGPGTRLLVL.